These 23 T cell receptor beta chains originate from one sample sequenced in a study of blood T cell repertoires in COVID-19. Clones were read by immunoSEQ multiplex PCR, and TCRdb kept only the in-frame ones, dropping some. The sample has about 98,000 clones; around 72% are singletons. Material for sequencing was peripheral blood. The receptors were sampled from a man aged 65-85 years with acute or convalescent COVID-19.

The CDR3 nucleotides are TGTGCCAGCAGTTACTCTAGCGACCCCTACGAGCAGTACTTC. Residues: CASSYSSDPYEQYF. The chain employs TRBV6-5 and TRBJ2-7; possible D gene TRBD2, 5 bases. The CDR3 extends over 14 amino acids. CDR1 and CDR2 from the germline V gene are MNHEY and SVGAGI. Trimming took 0 bases from V and 2 from J, leaving 8 bases between them.

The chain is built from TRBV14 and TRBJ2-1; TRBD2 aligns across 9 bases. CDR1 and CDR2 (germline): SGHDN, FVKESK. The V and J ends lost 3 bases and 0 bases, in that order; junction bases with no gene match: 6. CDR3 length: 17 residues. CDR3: CASSQLSGRGSYNEQFF. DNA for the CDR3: TGTGCCAGCAGCCAGCTTAGCGGGAGAGGCTCCTACAATGAGCAGTTCTTC.

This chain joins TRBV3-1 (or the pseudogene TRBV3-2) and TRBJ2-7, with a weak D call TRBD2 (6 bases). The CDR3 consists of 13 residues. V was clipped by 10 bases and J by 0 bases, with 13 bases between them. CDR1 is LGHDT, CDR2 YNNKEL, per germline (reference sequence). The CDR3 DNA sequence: TGTGCCACTAGAGCGGGTGGCTCCTACGAGCAGTACTTC. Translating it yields CATRAGGSYEQYF.

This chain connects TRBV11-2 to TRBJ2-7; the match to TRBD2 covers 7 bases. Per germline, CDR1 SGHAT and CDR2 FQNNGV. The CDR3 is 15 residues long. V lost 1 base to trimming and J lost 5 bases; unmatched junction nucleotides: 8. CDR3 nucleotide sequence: TGTGCCAGCAGCTTAGGGGCGGGAGCCATTAACGAGCAGTACTTC. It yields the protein CASSLGAGAINEQYF.

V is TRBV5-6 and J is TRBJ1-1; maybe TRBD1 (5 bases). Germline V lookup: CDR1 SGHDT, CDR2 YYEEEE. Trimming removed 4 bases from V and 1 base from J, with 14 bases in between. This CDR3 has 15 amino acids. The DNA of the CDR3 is TGTGCCAGCAGCGGCTGGGGCAGGGCGAACACTGAAGCTTTCTTT. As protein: CASSGWGRANTEAFF. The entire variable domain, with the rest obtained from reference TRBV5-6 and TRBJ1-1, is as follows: DAGVTQSPTHLIKTRGQQVTLRCSPKSGHDTVSWYQQALGQGPQFIFQYYEEEERQRGNFPDRFSGHQFPNYSSELNVNALLLGDSALYLCASSGWGRANTEAFFGQGTRLTVV.

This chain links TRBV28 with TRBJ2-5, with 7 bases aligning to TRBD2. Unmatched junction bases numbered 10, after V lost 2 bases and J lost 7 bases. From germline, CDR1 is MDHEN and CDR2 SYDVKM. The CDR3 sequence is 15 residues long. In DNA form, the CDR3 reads TGTGCCAGCAGTTTAAGAGGTGGGGACTACGGGACCCAGTACTTC. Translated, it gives CASSLRGGDYGTQYF.

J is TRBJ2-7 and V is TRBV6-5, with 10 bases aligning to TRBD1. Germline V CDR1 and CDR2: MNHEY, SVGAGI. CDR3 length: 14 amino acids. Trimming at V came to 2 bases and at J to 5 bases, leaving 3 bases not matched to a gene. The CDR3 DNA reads TGTGCCAGCAGTTACGGGACAGGGGCCCACGAGCAGTACTTC. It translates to CASSYGTGAHEQYF.

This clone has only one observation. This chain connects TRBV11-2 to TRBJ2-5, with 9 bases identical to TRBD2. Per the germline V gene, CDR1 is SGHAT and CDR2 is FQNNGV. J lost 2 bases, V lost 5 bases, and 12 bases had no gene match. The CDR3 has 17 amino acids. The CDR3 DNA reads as TGTGCCAGCAGCGCCCCTGTGGGTGCGGGAGGGCAAGAGACCCAGTACTTC. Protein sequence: CASSAPVGAGGQETQYF. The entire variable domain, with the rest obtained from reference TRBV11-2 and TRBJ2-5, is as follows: EAGVAQSPRYKIIEKRQSVAFWCNPISGHATLYWYQQILGQGPKLLIQFQNNGVVDDSQLPKDRFSAERLKGVDSTLKIQPAKLEDSAVYLCASSAPVGAGGQETQYFGPGTRLLVL.

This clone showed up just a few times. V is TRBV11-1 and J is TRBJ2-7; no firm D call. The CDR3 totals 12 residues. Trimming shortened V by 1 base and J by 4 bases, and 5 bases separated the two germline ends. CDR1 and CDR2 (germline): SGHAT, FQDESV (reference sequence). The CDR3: CASSLGEYEQYF. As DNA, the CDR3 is TGTGCCAGCAGCTTAGGCGAGTACGAGCAGTACTTC.

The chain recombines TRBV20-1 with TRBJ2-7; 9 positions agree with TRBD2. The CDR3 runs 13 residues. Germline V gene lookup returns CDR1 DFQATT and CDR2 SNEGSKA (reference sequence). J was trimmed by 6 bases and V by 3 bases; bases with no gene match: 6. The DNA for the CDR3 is TGCAGTGCTAGTCGGGCGGGAGGGCCCGAGCAGTACTTC. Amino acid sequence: CSASRAGGPEQYF.

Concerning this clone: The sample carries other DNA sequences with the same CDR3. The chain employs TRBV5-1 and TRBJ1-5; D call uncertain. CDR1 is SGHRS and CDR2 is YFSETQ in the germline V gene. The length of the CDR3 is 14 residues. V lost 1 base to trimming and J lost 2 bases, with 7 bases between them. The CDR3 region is CASSLTGGNQPQHF. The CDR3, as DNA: TGCGCCAGCAGCTTGACGGGAGGCAATCAGCCCCAGCATTTT.

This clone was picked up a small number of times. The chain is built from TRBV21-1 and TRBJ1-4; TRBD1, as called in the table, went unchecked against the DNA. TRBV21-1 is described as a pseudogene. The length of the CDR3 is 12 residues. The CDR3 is CASSRHAGLLFF. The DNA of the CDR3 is TGTGCCAGCAGCAGACATGCAGGTTTACTGTTTTTT.

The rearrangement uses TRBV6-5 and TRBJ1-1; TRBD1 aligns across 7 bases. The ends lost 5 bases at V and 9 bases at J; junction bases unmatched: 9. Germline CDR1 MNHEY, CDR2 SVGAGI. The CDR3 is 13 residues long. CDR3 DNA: TGTGCCAGCAGTAAAAGACAGGGTCTACAAGCTTTCTTT. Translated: CASSKRQGLQAFF.

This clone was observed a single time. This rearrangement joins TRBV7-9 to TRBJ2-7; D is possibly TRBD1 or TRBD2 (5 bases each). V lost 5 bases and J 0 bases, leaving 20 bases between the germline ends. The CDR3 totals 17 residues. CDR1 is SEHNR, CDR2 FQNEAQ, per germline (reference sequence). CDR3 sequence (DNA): TGTGCCAGCAGCCTAGAGGGGTACCCGAGGAGCTCCTACGAGCAGTACTTC. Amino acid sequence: CASSLEGYPRSSYEQYF.

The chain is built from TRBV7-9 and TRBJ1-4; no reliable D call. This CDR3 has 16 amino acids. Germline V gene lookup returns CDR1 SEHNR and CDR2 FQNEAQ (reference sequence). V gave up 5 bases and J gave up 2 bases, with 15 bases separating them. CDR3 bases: TGTGCCAGCAGCCCGGGGAGGGTGATCACTAATGAAAAACTGTTTTTT. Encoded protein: CASSPGRVITNEKLFF.

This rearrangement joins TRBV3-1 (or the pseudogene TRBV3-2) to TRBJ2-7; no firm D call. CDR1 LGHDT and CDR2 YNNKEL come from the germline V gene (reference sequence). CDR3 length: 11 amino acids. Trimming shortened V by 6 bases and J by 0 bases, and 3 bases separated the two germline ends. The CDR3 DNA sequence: TGTGCCAGCAGTTACTCCTACGAGCAGTACTTC. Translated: CASSYSYEQYF.

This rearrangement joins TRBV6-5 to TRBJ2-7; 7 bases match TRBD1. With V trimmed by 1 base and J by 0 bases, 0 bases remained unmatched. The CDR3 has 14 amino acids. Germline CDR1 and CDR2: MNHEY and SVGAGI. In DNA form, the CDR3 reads TGTGCCAGCAGTTACTGGGACAGCTCCTACGAGCAGTACTTC. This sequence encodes CASSYWDSSYEQYF.

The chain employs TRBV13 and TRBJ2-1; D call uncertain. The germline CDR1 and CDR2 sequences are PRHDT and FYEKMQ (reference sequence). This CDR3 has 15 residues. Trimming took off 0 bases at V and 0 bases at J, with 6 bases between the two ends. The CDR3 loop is CASSLGLVSYNEQFF. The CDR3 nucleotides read TGTGCCAGCAGCTTAGGGTTAGTCTCCTACAATGAGCAGTTCTTC.

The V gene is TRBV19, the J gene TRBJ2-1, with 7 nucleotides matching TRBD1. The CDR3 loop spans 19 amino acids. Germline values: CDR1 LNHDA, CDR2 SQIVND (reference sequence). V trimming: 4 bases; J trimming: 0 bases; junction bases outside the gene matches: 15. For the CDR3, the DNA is TGTGCCAGTAGTACCCGACCTCAAGGGCAGGGGGTCTCCTACAATGAGCAGTTCTTC. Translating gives CASSTRPQGQGVSYNEQFF.

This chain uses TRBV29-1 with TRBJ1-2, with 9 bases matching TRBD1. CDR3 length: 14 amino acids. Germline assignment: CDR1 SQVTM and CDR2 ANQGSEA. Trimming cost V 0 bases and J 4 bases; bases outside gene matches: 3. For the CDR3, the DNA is TGCAGCGTTGAAGATCGGGGACAGGGCTATGGCTACACCTTC. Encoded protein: CSVEDRGQGYGYTF.

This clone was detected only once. The CDR3 DNA follows: TGTGCCAGCAGCCTACTAACGTCGCGGGGACACTATGGCTACACCTTC. Its protein product is CASSLLTSRGHYGYTF. The chain joins TRBV3-1 (or the pseudogene TRBV3-2) to TRBJ1-2; maybe TRBD1 (5 bases). CDR1 and CDR2 (germline): LGHDT, YNNKEL (reference sequence). The CDR3 has 16 amino acids. Trimming left V 4 bases short and J 3 bases short, with 18 bases between.

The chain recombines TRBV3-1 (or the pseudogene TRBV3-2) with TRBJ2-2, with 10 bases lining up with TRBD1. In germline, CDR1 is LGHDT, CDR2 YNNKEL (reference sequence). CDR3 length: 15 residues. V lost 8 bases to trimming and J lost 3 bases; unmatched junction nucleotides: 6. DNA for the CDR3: TGTGCCAGCGGGACAGGGGTTCATCACACCGGGGAGCTGTTTTTT. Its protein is CASGTGVHHTGELFF.

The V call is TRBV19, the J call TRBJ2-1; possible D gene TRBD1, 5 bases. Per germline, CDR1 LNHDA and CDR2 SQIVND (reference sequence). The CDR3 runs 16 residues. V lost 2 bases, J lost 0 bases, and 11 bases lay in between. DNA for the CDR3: TGTGCCAGTAGTATAAGGGCAGGGAACTCCTACAATGAGCAGTTCTTC. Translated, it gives CASSIRAGNSYNEQFF.